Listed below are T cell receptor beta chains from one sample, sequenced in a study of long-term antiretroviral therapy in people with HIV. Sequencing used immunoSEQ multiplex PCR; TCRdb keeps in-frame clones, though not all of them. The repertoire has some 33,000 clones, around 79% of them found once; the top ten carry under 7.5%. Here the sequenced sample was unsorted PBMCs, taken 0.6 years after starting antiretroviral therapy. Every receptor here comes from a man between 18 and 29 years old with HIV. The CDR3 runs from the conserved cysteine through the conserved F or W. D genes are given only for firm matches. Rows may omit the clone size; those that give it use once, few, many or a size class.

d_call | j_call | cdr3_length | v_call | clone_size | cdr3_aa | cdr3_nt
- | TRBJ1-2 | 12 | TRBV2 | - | CASRGNNYGYTF | TGTGCCAGCAGGGGCAACAACTATGGCTACACCTTC
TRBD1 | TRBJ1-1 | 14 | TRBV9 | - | CASSPGGANTEAFF | TGTGCCAGCAGCCCAGGGGGGGCGAACACTGAAGCTTTCTTT
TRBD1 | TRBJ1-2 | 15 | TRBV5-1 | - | CASSSRGQGAGGYTF | TGCGCCAGCAGCTCACGAGGACAGGGGGCAGGTGGCTACACCTTC
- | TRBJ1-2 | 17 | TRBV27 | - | CASSHQGSGRSNYGYTF | TGTGCCAGCAGCCACCAGGGGTCGGGGAGGTCTAACTATGGCTACACCTTC
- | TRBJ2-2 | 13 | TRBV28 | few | CAIRPLRSGELFF | TGTGCCATCAGACCGTTGCGTTCCGGGGAGCTGTTTTTT
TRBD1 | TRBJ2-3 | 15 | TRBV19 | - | CASSITGVSTDTQYF | TGTGCCAGTAGCATAACAGGGGTCAGCACAGATACGCAGTATTTT
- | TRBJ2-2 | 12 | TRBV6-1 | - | CASKRGSGELFF | TGTGCCAGCAAGAGGGGTTCCGGGGAGCTGTTTTTT
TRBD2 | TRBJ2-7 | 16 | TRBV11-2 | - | CASSLVAGGSSYEQYF | TGTGCCAGCAGCTTAGTTGCGGGCGGGAGCTCCTACGAGCAGTACTTC
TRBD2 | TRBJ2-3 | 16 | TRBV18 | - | CASSLRTSGGTDTQYF | TGTGCCAGCTCGCTAAGGACTAGCGGGGGCACAGATACGCAGTATTTT
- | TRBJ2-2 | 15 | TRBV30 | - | CAWSVLVQGRSELFF | TGTGCCTGGAGTGTACTGGTACAGGGAAGAAGTGAGCTGTTTTTT
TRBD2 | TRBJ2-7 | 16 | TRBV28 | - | CASSLCRAGEPYEQYF | TGTGCCAGCAGTTTGTGTAGAGCGGGAGAGCCTTACGAGCAGTACTTC
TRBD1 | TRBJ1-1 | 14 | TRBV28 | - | CASRKSGGWTEAFF | TGTGCCAGCAGAAAATCAGGGGGATGGACTGAAGCTTTCTTT
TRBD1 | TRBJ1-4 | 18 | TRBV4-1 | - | CASSQVQGGETTNEKLFF | TGCGCCAGCAGCCAAGTACAGGGGGGGGAGACAACTAATGAAAAACTGTTTTTT
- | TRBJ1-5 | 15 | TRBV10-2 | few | CASSEPAGQYQPQHF | TGCGCCAGCAGTGAGCCAGCAGGACAATATCAGCCCCAGCATTTT
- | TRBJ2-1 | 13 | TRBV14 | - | CASSQEAGNEQFF | TGTGCCAGCAGCCAAGAAGCGGGCAATGAGCAGTTCTTC
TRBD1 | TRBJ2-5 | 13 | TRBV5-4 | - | CASSPGQGETQYF | TGTGCCAGCAGCCCAGGACAGGGTGAGACCCAGTACTTC
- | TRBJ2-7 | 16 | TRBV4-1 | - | CASSPWAVPGKHEQYF | TGCGCCAGCAGCCCCTGGGCGGTCCCCGGAAAACACGAGCAGTACTTC
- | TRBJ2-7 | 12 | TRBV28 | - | CASSLVSHEQYF | TGTGCCAGCAGTTTGGTTTCCCACGAGCAGTACTTC
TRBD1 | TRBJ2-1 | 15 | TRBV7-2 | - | CASSAGQGARNEQFF | TGTGCCAGCAGCGCGGGACAGGGGGCGCGGAATGAGCAGTTCTTC
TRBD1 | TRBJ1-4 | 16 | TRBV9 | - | CASSPSPGQLNEKLFF | TGTGCCAGCAGCCCCAGCCCGGGACAGCTTAATGAAAAACTGTTTTTT
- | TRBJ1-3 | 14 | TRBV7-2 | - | CASSLGVTGNTIYF | TGTGCCAGCAGCTTAGGGGTAACAGGAAACACCATATATTTT
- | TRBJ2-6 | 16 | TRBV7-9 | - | CASSLVGGPGANVLTF | TGTGCCAGCAGCTTAGTTGGGGGCCCTGGGGCCAACGTCCTGACTTTC
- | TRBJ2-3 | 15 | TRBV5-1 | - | CASNQRLGYTDTQYF | TGCGCCAGCAACCAACGACTAGGATACACAGATACGCAGTATTTT
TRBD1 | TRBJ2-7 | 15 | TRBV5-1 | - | CASSPRQGDPKEQYF | TGCGCCAGCAGCCCCCGACAGGGGGATCCAAAGGAGCAGTACTTC
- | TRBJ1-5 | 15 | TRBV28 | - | CASSPGQTQNQPQHF | TGTGCCAGCAGCCCCGGACAGACCCAGAATCAGCCCCAGCATTTT
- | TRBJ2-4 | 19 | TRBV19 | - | CASSSHTPDLYGSGYIQYF | TGTGCCAGTAGTTCGCACACCCCAGACCTTTACGGGAGTGGGTACATTCAGTACTTC
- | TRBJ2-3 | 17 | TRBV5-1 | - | CASNQIMLADYTDTQYF | TGCGCCAGCAATCAAATTATGTTAGCGGATTACACAGATACGCAGTATTTT
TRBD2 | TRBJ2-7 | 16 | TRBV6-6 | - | CASTEGGSGRKGEQYF | TGTGCCAGCACCGAAGGGGGAAGCGGGAGAAAGGGGGAGCAGTACTTC
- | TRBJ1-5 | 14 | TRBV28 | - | CASRRTPGEQPQHF | TGTGCCAGCAGACGGACTCCCGGAGAGCAGCCCCAGCATTTT